Listed below are T cell receptor beta chains from one sample, sequenced in a study of cytomegalovirus exposure and HLA in healthy donors. Clones were read by immunoSEQ multiplex PCR, and TCRdb kept only the in-frame ones, dropping some. The sample consists of approximately 74,000 clones, approximately 80% of them appearing once. Sequencing was done on a sample of PBMCs. All receptors come from a woman between 25 and 40 years old in good health and CMV-seronegative. Both conserved end residues are part of each CDR3. The order of the fields is clone size, V gene, D gene, J gene, CDR3 protein, CDR3 DNA. A D gene is named only where the DNA matches it firmly. Clone sizes are given selectively: once, few, many, or a class where the clone is expanded.

NA,TRBV9,NA,TRBJ2-1,CASTGGTYNEQFF,TGTGCCAGCACCGGGGGAACCTACAATGAGCAGTTCTTC
few,TRBV5-4,TRBD2,TRBJ2-2,CASSLASWTRRGDTGELFF,TGTGCCAGCAGCTTGGCCTCCTGGACTAGAAGGGGAGACACCGGGGAGCTGTTTTTT
NA,TRBV21-1,NA,TRBJ1-5,CASSSSRREEKPQHF,TGTGCCAGCAGCAGCTCTAGGCGGGAGGAAAAGCCCCAGCATTTT
NA,TRBV18,NA,TRBJ2-7,CASSPPHSPPYEQYF,TGTGCCAGCTCACCACCCCACAGCCCCCCCTACGAGCAGTACTTC
NA,TRBV5-1,TRBD1,TRBJ2-1,CASSHHRGLTYNEQFF,TGCGCCAGCAGCCATCACAGGGGGCTAACCTACAATGAGCAGTTCTTC
NA,TRBV13,NA,TRBJ2-1,CASSLGLVLAAQFF,TGTGCCAGCAGCTTAGGCCTCGTTCTGGCCGCTCAGTTCTTC
once,TRBV5-5,NA,TRBJ1-6,CASSWASSYNSPLHF,TGTGCCAGCAGCTGGGCGAGCTCCTATAATTCACCCCTCCACTTT
NA,TRBV19,TRBD1,TRBJ1-2,CASSAGTGDYGYTF,TGTGCCAGTAGTGCAGGGACAGGGGACTATGGCTACACCTTC
NA,TRBV7-2,TRBD2,TRBJ2-1,CASRDLAGGPQGQFF,TGTGCCAGCAGAGACCTAGCGGGGGGACCCCAAGGGCAGTTCTTC
NA,TRBV2,TRBD1,TRBJ1-5,CASSPGQPSNQPQHF,TGTGCCAGCAGCCCGGGACAGCCAAGCAATCAGCCCCAGCATTTT
NA,TRBV7-9,TRBD2,TRBJ2-2,CASRLPGLAGGQNTGELFF,TGTGCCAGCAGGCTTCCGGGACTAGCGGGGGGTCAGAACACCGGGGAGCTGTTTTTT
few,TRBV27,NA,TRBJ1-6,CASSWGRGDSPLHF,TGTGCCAGCAGTTGGGGCAGGGGAGATTCACCCCTCCACTTT
NA,TRBV6-5,NA,TRBJ1-1,CASSYFLRDTEAFF,TGTGCCAGCAGTTACTTTCTGCGGGACACTGAAGCTTTCTTT
NA,TRBV5-1,NA,TRBJ2-7,CASSLVGPMEQYF,TGCGCCAGCAGCTTGGTGGGGCCGATGGAGCAGTACTTC
NA,TRBV28,TRBD1,TRBJ1-1,CASSLRTGNRAFF,TGTGCCAGCAGCCTCCGGACAGGGAATAGGGCTTTCTTT
NA,TRBV19,NA,TRBJ2-2,CASLKGSGELFF,TGTGCCAGTCTAAAGGGGTCCGGGGAGCTGTTTTTT
NA,TRBV5-4,TRBD1,TRBJ1-2,CASNTPGQGGYGYTF,TGTGCCAGCAACACCCCGGGACAGGGGGGTTATGGCTACACCTTC
NA,TRBV19,TRBD1,TRBJ2-7,CASSTDRDEQYF,TGTGCCAGTAGTACAGACAGGGACGAGCAGTACTTC
NA,TRBV4-2,TRBD1,TRBJ1-1,CASSQPGTGDTEAFF,TGTGCCAGCAGCCAACCCGGGACAGGGGACACTGAAGCTTTCTTT
NA,TRBV5-1,NA,TRBJ2-1,CASSPDRYNEQFF,TGCGCCAGCAGCCCCGATCGGTACAATGAGCAGTTCTTC
NA,TRBV6-4,NA,TRBJ2-1,CASSAFAGLAYNEQFF,TGTGCCAGCAGTGCCTTTGCGGGGTTGGCCTACAATGAGCAGTTCTTC
NA,TRBV4-1,NA,TRBJ1-2,CASSQVTGTIYGYTF,TGCGCCAGCAGCCAAGTTACCGGGACTATCTATGGCTACACCTTC
NA,TRBV18,NA,TRBJ1-2,CASSPPTESVGYTF,TGTGCCAGCTCACCACCGACAGAGTCTGTAGGCTACACCTTC
few,TRBV11-3,TRBD2,TRBJ2-2,CASSGLAGTLLAGELFF,TGTGCCAGCAGCGGACTAGCGGGGACTCTTTTAGCCGGGGAGCTGTTTTTT
NA,TRBV6-1,TRBD1,TRBJ1-2,CARQGTYGYTF,TGTGCCCGACAGGGGACCTATGGCTACACCTTC
NA,TRBV6-1,NA,TRBJ1-6,CASSVVSQGNSPLHF,TGTGCCAGCAGTGTCGTTTCTCAGGGGAATTCACCCCTCCACTTT
NA,TRBV7-7,TRBD1,TRBJ2-2,CASRTGDGRTGELFF,TGTGCTAGCAGGACAGGGGATGGAAGAACCGGGGAGCTGTTTTTT
NA,TRBV21-1,NA,TRBJ1-1,CASSKVQGRNTEAFF,TGTGCCAGCAGCAAAGTCCAGGGGAGGAACACTGAAGCTTTCTTT
NA,TRBV5-4,TRBD2,TRBJ2-3,CASSLSLAGGGTDTQYF,TGTGCCAGCAGCTTATCGCTAGCGGGGGGAGGCACAGATACGCAGTATTTT
few,TRBV25-1,TRBD1,TRBJ2-1,CASGQGDHNEQFF,TGTGCCAGCGGCCAGGGGGACCACAATGAGCAGTTCTTC
NA,TRBV10-3,NA,TRBJ2-1,CAISESASSLYNEQFF,TGTGCCATCAGTGAGTCGGCTAGCTCCCTATACAATGAGCAGTTCTTC
NA,TRBV29-1,NA,TRBJ2-1,CSADRFRDSYNEQFF,TGCAGCGCGGATCGTTTCAGGGACTCCTACAATGAGCAGTTCTTC
NA,TRBV7-9,TRBD1,TRBJ1-2,CASSLDRGSTNGYTF,TGTGCCAGCAGCTTGGACAGGGGAAGTACTAATGGCTACACCTTC
NA,TRBV7-6,NA,TRBJ2-7,CASSLAIGQGKNEQYF,TGTGCTAGCAGCTTAGCCATCGGGCAGGGGAAGAACGAGCAGTACTTC
NA,TRBV7-9,TRBD1,TRBJ2-5,CASSLFGTGEETQYF,TGTGCCAGCAGCTTATTCGGGACAGGGGAAGAGACCCAGTACTTC
few,TRBV7-2,TRBD1,TRBJ1-5,CASSWGTGWDQPQHF,TGTGCCAGCAGCTGGGGGACAGGTTGGGATCAGCCCCAGCATTTT
NA,TRBV5-6,NA,TRBJ1-1,CASSPRGTLSVTEAFF,TGTGCCAGCAGCCCCAGAGGGACTCTAAGCGTCACTGAAGCTTTCTTT
NA,TRBV6-5,NA,TRBJ2-7,CASSYRRATYEQYF,TGTGCCAGCAGTTACCGGCGGGCTACCTACGAGCAGTACTTC
NA,TRBV30,TRBD2,TRBJ2-1,CACRALRGGFLDNEQFF,TGTGCCTGCCGTGCTCTGCGGGGGGGATTCCTCGACAATGAGCAGTTCTTC
NA,TRBV7-9,NA,TRBJ2-7,CASTPTGQPYEQYF,TGTGCCAGCACCCCCACCGGACAGCCCTACGAGCAGTACTTC
NA,TRBV5-1,TRBD2,TRBJ2-3,CASSGTSGGAGDTQYF,TGCGCCAGCAGCGGCACAAGCGGGGGGGCCGGAGATACGCAGTATTTT
NA,TRBV5-6,NA,TRBJ1-2,CASSLTGGYTF,TGTGCCAGCAGCCTGACAGGCGGCTACACCTTC
NA,TRBV27,TRBD2,TRBJ2-2,CASSLQRGGSGELFF,TGTGCCAGCAGTTTACAGCGGGGGGGCTCCGGGGAGCTGTTTTTT
NA,TRBV25-1,NA,TRBJ1-2,CASSEFFSGEVNYGYTF,TGTGCCAGCAGTGAGTTTTTCTCAGGGGAAGTTAACTATGGCTACACCTTC
NA,TRBV19,TRBD1,TRBJ2-7,CASSIGQGVSYEQYF,TGTGCCAGTAGTATAGGACAGGGGGTCTCCTACGAGCAGTACTTC
NA,TRBV4-2,TRBD1,TRBJ2-7,CASSQDPGTASYEQYF,TGTGCCAGCAGCCAAGATCCCGGGACAGCGAGCTACGAGCAGTACTTC
NA,TRBV28,NA,TRBJ1-4,CASSFVATNEKLFF,TGTGCCAGCAGTTTTGTAGCAACTAATGAAAAACTGTTTTTT
NA,TRBV27,TRBD2,TRBJ2-1,CASSFAGPSGGEYNNEQFF,TGTGCCAGCAGTTTTGCCGGGCCTAGCGGGGGGGAATATAACAATGAGCAGTTCTTC
NA,TRBV19,TRBD1,TRBJ2-3,CASSRAGGPDTQYF,TGTGCCAGTAGTCGGGCAGGGGGACCAGATACGCAGTATTTT